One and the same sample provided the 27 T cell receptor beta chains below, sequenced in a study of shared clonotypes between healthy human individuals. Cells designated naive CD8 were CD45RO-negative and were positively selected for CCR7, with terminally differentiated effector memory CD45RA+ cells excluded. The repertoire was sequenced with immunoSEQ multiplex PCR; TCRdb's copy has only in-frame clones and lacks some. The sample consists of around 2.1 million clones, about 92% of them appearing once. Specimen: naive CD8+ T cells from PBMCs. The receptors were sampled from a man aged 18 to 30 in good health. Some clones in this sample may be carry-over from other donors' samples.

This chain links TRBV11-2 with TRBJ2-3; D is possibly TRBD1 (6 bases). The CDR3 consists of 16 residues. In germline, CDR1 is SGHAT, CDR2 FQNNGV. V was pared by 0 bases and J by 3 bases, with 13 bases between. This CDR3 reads CASSLEPQGLTDTQYF. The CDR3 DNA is TGTGCCAGCAGCTTAGAACCGCAGGGGCTGACAGATACGCAGTATTTT. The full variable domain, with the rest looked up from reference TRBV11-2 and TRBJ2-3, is EAGVAQSPRYKIIEKRQSVAFWCNPISGHATLYWYQQILGQGPKLLIQFQNNGVVDDSQLPKDRFSAERLKGVDSTLKIQPAKLEDSAVYLCASSLEPQGLTDTQYFGPGTRLTVL.

Written as DNA, the CDR3 is TGTGCCAGCACCCCTTTTCTGGGGGGAAACACCATATATTTT. This translates into CASTPFLGGNTIYF. This chain joins TRBV27 and TRBJ1-3, with no clear D. Germline CDR1 reads MNHEY; CDR2 reads SMNVEV (reference sequence). The ends were cut back, 7 bases at V and 4 bases at J, with 14 bases in the middle. CDR3 length equals 14 residues.

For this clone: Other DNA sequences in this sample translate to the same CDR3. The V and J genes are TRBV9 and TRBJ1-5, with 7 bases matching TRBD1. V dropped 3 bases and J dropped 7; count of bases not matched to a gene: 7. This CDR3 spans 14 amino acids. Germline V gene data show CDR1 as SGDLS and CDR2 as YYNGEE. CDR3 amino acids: CASSEGQSNQPQHF. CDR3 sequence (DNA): TGTGCCAGCAGCGAGGGACAGTCGAACCAGCCCCAGCATTTT.

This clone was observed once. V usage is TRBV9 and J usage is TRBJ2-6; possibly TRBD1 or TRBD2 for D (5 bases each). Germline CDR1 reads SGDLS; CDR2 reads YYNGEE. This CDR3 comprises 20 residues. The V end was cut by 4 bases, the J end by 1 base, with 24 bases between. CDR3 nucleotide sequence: TGTGCCAGCAGCCCTCCCCGCGATGAGGGGTGGAGGTCTGGGGCCAACGTCCTGACTTTC. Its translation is CASSPPRDEGWRSGANVLTF.

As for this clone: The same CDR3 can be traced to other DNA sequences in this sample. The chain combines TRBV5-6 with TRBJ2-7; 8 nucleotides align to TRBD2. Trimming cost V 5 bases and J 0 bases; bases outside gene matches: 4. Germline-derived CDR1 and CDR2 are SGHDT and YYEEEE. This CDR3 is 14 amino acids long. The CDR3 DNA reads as TGTGCCAGCAGTATTGGGACTAGCTCCTACGAGCAGTACTTC. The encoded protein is CASSIGTSSYEQYF.

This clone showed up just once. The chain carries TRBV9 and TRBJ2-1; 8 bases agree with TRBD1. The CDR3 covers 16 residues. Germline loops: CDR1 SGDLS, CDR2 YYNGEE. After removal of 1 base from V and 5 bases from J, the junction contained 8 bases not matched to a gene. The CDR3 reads CASSVQGADLDNEQFF. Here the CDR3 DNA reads TGTGCCAGCAGCGTACAGGGGGCCGATTTGGACAATGAGCAGTTCTTC.

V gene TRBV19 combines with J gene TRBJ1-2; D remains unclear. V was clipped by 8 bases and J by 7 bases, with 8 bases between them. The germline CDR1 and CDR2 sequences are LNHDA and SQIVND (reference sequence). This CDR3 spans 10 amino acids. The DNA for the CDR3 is TGTGCCAGTCATTCGGGTGGCTACACCTTC. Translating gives CASHSGGYTF.

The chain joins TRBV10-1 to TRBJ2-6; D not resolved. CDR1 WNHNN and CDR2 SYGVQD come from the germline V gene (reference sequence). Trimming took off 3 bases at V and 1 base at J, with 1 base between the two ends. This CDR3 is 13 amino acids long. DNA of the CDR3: TGCGCCAGCAGTGAATCTGGGGCCAACGTCCTGACTTTC. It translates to CASSESGANVLTF.

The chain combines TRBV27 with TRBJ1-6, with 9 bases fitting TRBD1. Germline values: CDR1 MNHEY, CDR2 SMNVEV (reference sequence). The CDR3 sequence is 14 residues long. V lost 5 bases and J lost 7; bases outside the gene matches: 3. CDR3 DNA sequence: TGTGCCAGCAGTCTCGGGACAGGGAATTCACCCCTCCACTTT. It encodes CASSLGTGNSPLHF.

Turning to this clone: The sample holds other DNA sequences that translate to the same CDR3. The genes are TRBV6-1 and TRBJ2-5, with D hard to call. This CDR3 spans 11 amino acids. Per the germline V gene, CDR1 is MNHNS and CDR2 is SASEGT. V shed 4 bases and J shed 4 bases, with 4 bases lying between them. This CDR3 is CASSGRETQYF. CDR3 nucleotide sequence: TGTGCCAGCAGTGGCCGAGAGACCCAGTACTTC.

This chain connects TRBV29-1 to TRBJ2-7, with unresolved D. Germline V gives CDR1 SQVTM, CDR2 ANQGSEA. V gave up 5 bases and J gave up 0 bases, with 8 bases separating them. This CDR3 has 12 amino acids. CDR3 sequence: CSVYGLSYEQYF. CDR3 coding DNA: TGCAGCGTTTACGGGCTCTCCTACGAGCAGTACTTC.

Here the CDR3 reads CASSQVGSRRPEAFF. The CDR3 DNA sequence: TGTGCCAGCAGCCAGGTGGGGTCCCGACGACCTGAAGCTTTCTTT. The chain links TRBV14 to TRBJ1-1, with D unresolved. V lost 3 bases and J lost 6, with 17 bases in between. The length of the CDR3 is 15 residues. CDR1 and CDR2 (germline): SGHDN, FVKESK. Looking up the rest from reference TRBV14 and TRBJ1-1 gives the full variable domain: EAGVTQFPSHSVIEKGQTVTLRCDPISGHDNLYWYRRVMGKEIKFLLHFVKESKQDESGMPNNRFLAERTGGTYSTLKVQPAELEDSGVYFCASSQVGSRRPEAFFGQGTRLTVV.

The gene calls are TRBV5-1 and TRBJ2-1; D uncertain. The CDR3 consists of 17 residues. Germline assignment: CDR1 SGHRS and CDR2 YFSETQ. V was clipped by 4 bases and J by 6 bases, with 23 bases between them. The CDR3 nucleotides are TGCGCCAGCAGCCCTCATCAACTTCAAACTCACAGCAATGAGCAGTTCTTC. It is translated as CASSPHQLQTHSNEQFF.

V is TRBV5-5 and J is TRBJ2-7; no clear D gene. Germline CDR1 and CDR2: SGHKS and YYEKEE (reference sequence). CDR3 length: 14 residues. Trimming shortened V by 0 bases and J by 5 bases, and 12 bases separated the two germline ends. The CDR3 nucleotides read TGTGCCAGCAGCTTGGTTCTGGGATTGGACGAGCAGTACTTC. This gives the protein CASSLVLGLDEQYF. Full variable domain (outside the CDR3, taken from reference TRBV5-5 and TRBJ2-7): DAGVTQSPTHLIKTRGQQVTLRCSPISGHKSVSWYQQVLGQGPQFIFQYYEKEERGRGNFPDRFSARQFPNYSSELNVNALLLGDSALYLCASSLVLGLDEQYFGPGTRLTVT.

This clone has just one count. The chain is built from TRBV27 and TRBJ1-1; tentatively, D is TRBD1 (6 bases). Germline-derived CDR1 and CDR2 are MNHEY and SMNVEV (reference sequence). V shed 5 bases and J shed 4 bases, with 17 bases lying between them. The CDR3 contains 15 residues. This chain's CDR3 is CASSPLTGRGTEAFF. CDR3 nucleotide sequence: TGTGCCAGCAGTCCACTGACAGGACGGGGCACTGAAGCTTTCTTT.

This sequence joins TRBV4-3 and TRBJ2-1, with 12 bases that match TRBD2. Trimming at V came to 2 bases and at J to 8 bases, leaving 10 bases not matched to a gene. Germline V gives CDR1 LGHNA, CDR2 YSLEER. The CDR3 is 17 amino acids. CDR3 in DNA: TGCGCCAGCAGCCAACCAGCCCTAGCGGGAGGGCTCTATGAGCAGTTCTTC. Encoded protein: CASSQPALAGGLYEQFF.

The CDR3 sequence: CASSYTGQGRTDTQYF. In nucleotides, the CDR3 is TGTGCCAGCAGTTACACGGGACAGGGCCGCACAGATACGCAGTATTTT. The chain joins TRBV6-5 to TRBJ2-3, with 9 nucleotides matching TRBD1. V gave up 2 bases and J gave up 1 base; unmatched junction bases: 4. The CDR3 extends over 16 amino acids. The germline gives CDR1 MNHEY, CDR2 SVGAGI.

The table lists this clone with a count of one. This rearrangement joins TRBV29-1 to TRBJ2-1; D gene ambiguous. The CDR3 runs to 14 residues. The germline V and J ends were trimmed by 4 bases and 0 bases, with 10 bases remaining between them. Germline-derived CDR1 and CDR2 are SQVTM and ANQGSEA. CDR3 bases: TGCAGCGTTGTCACATCGAGCTCCTACAATGAGCAGTTCTTC. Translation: CSVVTSSSYNEQFF.

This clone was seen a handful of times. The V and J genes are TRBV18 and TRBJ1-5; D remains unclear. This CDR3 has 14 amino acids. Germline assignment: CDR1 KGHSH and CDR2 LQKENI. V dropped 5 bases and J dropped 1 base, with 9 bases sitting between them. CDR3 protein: CASSSEESNQPQHF. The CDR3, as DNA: TGTGCCAGCTCATCGGAGGAGAGCAATCAGCCCCAGCATTTT.

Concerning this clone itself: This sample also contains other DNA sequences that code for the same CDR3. DNA for the CDR3: TGTGCCAGCAGTTTATCTGCAAACACTGAAGCTTTCTTT. Residues: CASSLSANTEAFF. The gene calls are TRBV27 and TRBJ1-1; D gene uncertain. Germline CDR1 is MNHEY and CDR2 is SMNVEV (reference sequence). V was trimmed by 0 bases and J by 2 bases, leaving 4 bases between them. The CDR3 is 13 amino acids.

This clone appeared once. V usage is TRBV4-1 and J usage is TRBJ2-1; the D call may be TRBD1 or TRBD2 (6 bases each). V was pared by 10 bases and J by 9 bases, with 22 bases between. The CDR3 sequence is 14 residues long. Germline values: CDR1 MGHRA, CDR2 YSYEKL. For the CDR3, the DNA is TGCGCCACGCGCGACTGGGGGGCGCAAGGTGAGCAGTTCTTC. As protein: CATRDWGAQGEQFF.

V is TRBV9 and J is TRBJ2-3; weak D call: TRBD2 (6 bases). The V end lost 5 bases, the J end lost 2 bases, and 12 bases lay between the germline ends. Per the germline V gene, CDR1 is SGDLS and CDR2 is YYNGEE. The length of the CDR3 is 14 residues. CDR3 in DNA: TGTGCCAGCAGTAGCGGAAGATTCACAGATACGCAGTATTTT. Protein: CASSSGRFTDTQYF.

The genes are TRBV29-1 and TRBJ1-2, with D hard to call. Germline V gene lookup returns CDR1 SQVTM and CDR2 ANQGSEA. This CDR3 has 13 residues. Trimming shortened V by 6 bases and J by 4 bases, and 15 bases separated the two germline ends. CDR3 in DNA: TGCAGCGTAGGTCCGACTTGGGGCTATGGCTACACCTTC. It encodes CSVGPTWGYGYTF. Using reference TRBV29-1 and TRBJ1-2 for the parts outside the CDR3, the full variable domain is SAVISQKPSRDICQRGTSLTIQCQVDSQVTMMFWYRQQPGQSLTLIATANQGSEATYESGFVIDKFPISRPNLTFSTLTVSNMSPEDSSIYLCSVGPTWGYGYTFGSGTRLTVV.

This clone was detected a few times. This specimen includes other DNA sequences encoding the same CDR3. CDR3 sequence (DNA): TGTGCCAGCAGCGATCGGGACAGCCAAGAGACCCAGTACTTC. Its protein product is CASSDRDSQETQYF. This chain joins TRBV9 and TRBJ2-5; TRBD1 aligns across 7 bases. The CDR3 contains 14 residues. Germline CDR1 and CDR2: SGDLS and YYNGEE. V was pared by 3 bases and J by 1 base, with 3 bases of the junction left unmatched.

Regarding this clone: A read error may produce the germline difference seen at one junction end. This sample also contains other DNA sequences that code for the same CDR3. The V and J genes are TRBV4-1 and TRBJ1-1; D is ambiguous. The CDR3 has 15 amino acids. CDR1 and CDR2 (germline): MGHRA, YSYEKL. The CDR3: CASSQGSWMNTEAFF. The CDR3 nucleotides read TGCGCCAGCAGCCAAGGATCCTGGATGAACACTGAAGCTTTCTTC.

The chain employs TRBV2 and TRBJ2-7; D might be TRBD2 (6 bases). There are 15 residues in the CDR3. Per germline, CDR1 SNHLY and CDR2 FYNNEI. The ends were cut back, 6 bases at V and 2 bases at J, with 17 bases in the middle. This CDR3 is CASRLPEGLTYEQYF. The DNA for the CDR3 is TGTGCCAGCAGGCTCCCTGAGGGACTTACCTACGAGCAGTACTTC.

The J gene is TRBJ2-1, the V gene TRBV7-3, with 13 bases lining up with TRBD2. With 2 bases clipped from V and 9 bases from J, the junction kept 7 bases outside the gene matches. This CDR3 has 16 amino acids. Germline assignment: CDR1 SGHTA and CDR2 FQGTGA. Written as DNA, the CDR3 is TGTGCCAGCAGCTTACGAAAACTAGCGGGAGGGGCTGAGCAGTTCTTC. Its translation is CASSLRKLAGGAEQFF.